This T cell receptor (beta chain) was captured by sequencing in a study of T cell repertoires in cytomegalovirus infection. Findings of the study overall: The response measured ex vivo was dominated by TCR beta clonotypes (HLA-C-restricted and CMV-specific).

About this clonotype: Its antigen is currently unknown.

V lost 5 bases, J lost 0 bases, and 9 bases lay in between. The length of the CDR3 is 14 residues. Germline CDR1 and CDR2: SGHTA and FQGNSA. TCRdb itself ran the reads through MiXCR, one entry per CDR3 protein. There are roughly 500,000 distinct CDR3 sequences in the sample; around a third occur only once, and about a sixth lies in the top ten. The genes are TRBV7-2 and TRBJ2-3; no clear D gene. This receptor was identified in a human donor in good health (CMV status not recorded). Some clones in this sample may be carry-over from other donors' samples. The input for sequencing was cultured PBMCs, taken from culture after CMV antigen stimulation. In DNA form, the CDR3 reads TGTGCCAGCAGCGGACGATCTAGCACAGATACGCAGTATTTT. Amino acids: CASSGRSSTDTQYF.